Reported below is one T cell receptor beta chain. Its antigen is currently unknown. Healthy bone marrow donors supplied every sample. When sampled, the donors appeared nominally healthy, though they likely had unrecorded immune exposures. This specimen comes from a study of cytomegalovirus exposure and HLA in healthy donors. In the study overall: HLA-typed donors contributed 65 million to 95 million unique TCRs, which were held in an early data release.

With 60 Vbeta and 13 Jbeta primers, the PCR was carried out. The table came from immunoSEQ multiplex PCR; TCRdb's copy has only in-frame clones and leaves some out. The profile shows more than 90,000 clones, roughly 75% of them singletons. This CDR3 has 16 residues. Germline CDR1 and CDR2: SGHRS and YFSETQ. With 4 bases clipped from V and 1 base from J, the junction kept 4 bases outside the gene matches. Study-level points and caveats: According to an earlier analysis, most TCR beta V segments yielded productive rearrangements about 87% or about 30% of the time.

Specimen: PBMCs. The gene calls are TRBV5-1 and TRBJ2-5, with 13 bases matching TRBD2. This receptor was obtained from a woman between 55 and 75 years old in good health and CMV-seronegative. The CDR3 nucleotides are TGCGCCAGCAGCACCCGGACTAGCGGGGGCCAAGAGACCCAGTACTTC. It codes for CASSTRTSGGQETQYF.